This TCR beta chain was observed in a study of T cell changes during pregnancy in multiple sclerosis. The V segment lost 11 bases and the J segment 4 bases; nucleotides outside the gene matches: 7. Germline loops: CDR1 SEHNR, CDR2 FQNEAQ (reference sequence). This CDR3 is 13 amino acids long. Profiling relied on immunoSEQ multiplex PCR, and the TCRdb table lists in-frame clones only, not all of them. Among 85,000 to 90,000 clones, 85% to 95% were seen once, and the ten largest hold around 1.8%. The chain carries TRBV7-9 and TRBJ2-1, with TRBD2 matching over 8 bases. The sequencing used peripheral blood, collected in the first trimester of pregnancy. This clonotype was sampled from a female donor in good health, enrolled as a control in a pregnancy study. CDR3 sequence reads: CAGAGAHYNEQFF. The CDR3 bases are TGTGCCGGAGCGGGGGCCCATTACAATGAGCAGTTCTTC. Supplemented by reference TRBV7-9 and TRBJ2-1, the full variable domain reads DTGVSQNPRHKITKRGQNVTFRCDPISEHNRLYWYRQTLGQGPEFLTYFQNEAQLEKSRLLSDRFSAERPKGSFSTLEIQRTEQGDSAMYLCAGAGAHYNEQFFGPGTRLTVL.